Below, one T cell receptor beta chain is given with its context. Sequencing was performed with immunoSEQ multiplex PCR; in TCRdb, only in-frame clones are kept and a portion is missing. The sample consists of some 130,000 clones, just under 95% of them appearing once. The sample belongs to a study of control samples from healthy donors and cancer patients. V shed 6 bases, J shed 2 bases, and the junction held 3 bases outside the gene matches. CDR3 length equals 15 residues. Germline assignment: CDR1 MNHNY and CDR2 SVGAGI (reference sequence). The rearrangement links TRBV6-6 to TRBJ2-6, with 8 bases identical to TRBD1. This receptor was identified in a man between 25 and 39 years old in good health. Material for sequencing was blood. CDR3 region: CASREDRAGANVLTF. Written as DNA, the CDR3 is TGTGCCAGCAGGGAGGACAGGGCTGGGGCCAACGTCCTGACTTTC.